These 16 T cell receptor beta chains were sequenced from one sample in a study of metastatic and nonmetastatic thyroid tumors (dated by TCRdb to the early 2020s). Before undergoing thyroid surgery, none of the patients had been given any kind of treatment. Library creation used PCR. The data were produced on an Illumina HiSeq 4000. TCRdb reanalyzed the raw reads on its own, using fastp at Q25 for trimming and MiXCR for clone calling, and kept in-frame beta chains. This sample has 23,000 or so clones in its table, and roughly a fifth of those were observed once. 6% to 9.5% of the sample goes to the ten largest clones. Material for sequencing was blood. Receptor source: a female donor with papillary thyroid cancer or a benign thyroid nodule (not recorded which). Some clones in this sample may be carry-over from other donors' samples.

Details on this clone: The conserved phenylalanine or tryptophan normally closing the CDR3 is absent here, so this likely arose from a read error. The DNA is omitted, as the CDR3 cannot be located on it reliably, and the CDR3 follows TCRdb's listing. The CDR3 region is CASSEWGLGSSSYDQYC. This chain joins TRBV10-2 and TRBJ2-7; the table assigns TRBD2, which was not confirmed against the DNA. The CDR3 is 17 amino acids in total, end residues counted. Germline V lookup: CDR1 WSHSY, CDR2 SAAADI.

This chain connects TRBV20-1 to TRBJ2-7; D is unresolved. This CDR3 has 12 residues. Trimming cost V 6 bases and J 3 bases, with 12 bases left between them. The germline gives CDR1 DFQATT, CDR2 SNEGSKA (reference sequence). CDR3 nucleotide sequence: TGCAGTGCATACTCTCAGGTCTACGAGCAGTACTTC. Protein sequence: CSAYSQVYEQYF.

V is TRBV5-1 and J is TRBJ2-2; TRBD2 might be the D (5 bases). The V gene lost 5 bases and the J gene lost 6 bases, with 14 bases spanning the gap. The CDR3 length is 14 residues. The germline V gene encodes CDR1 SGHRS and CDR2 YFSETQ. Here the CDR3 reads CASRFEGRAGELFF. CDR3 DNA sequence: TGCGCCAGCAGATTCGAAGGGAGAGCCGGGGAGCTGTTTTTT. Using reference TRBV5-1 and TRBJ2-2 for the parts outside the CDR3, the full variable domain is KAGVTQTPRYLIKTRGQQVTLSCSPISGHRSVSWYQQTPGQGLQFLFEYFSETQRNKGNFPGRFSGRQFSNSRSEMNVSTLELGDSALYLCASRFEGRAGELFFGEGSRLTVL.

A remark on this clone: The CDR3 end shows no conserved phenylalanine or tryptophan, and so a read error is likely. This chain connects TRBV7-6 to TRBJ2-7; 8 bases align to TRBD1. Germline values: CDR1 SGHVS, CDR2 FNYEAQ. V lost 0 bases to trimming and J lost 7 bases; unmatched junction nucleotides: 5. CDR3 length: 14 residues. The DNA of the CDR3 is TGTGCCAGCAGCTTAGCCGGACAGGGAGGAGAGCAGTACCTC. It encodes CASSLAGQGGEQYL.

This clone has a count of ten or more. The same CDR3 can be traced to other DNA sequences in this sample. The chain carries TRBV28 and TRBJ1-2; D remains ambiguous. Germline V gives CDR1 MDHEN, CDR2 SYDVKM. The CDR3 covers 12 residues. Trimming cost V 4 bases and J 5 bases, with 8 bases left between them. The CDR3 DNA follows: TGTGCCAGCAGTTCAGCTCATTATGGCTACACCTTC. Amino acid sequence: CASSSAHYGYTF.

Worth noting for this clone: It may be a read error: a sequence one base away is much more abundant. The sample has other DNA sequences that encode this CDR3 too. V and J are TRBV9 and TRBJ2-3; D perhaps matches TRBD2 (6 bases). The CDR3 consists of 15 residues. Germline values: CDR1 SGDLS, CDR2 YYNGEE. Deletions cut 0 bases from V and 4 bases from J, with 12 bases between. The CDR3 DNA sequence: TGTGCCAGCAGCGTAGCTGGGGGGATGGCAGATACGCAGTATTTT. Amino acid sequence: CASSVAGGMADTQYF. The whole variable domain, remainder taken from reference TRBV9 and TRBJ2-3, is DSGVTQTPKHLITATGQRVTLRCSPRSGDLSVYWYQQSLDQGLQFLIQYYNGEERAKGNILERFSAQQFPDLHSELNLSSLELGDSALYFCASSVAGGMADTQYFGPGTRLTVL.

This clone was recorded many times. The genes are TRBV18 and TRBJ2-5; TRBD2 aligns across 7 bases. Germline assignment: CDR1 KGHSH and CDR2 LQKENI. J lost 3 bases, V lost 3 bases, and 1 base had no gene match. CDR3 length: 13 amino acids. CDR3: CASSPGLEETQYF. Here the CDR3 DNA reads TGTGCCAGCTCACCCGGACTAGAAGAGACCCAGTACTTC.

This clone was recorded at least ten times. V and J are TRBV5-1 and TRBJ2-3, with 10 nucleotides matching TRBD2. The CDR3 length is 15 residues. Germline V CDR1 and CDR2: SGHRS, YFSETQ. V dropped 4 bases and J dropped 1; count of bases not matched to a gene: 3. For the CDR3, the DNA is TGCGCCAGCAGCCGCGGGACTAGCGGCACAGATACGCAGTATTTT. Protein: CASSRGTSGTDTQYF.

The sample holds many counts of this clone. At the DNA level, this CDR3 is encoded by other sequences in the same sample as well. The J gene is TRBJ2-2, the V gene TRBV25-1; 7 bases are shared with TRBD1. The CDR3 has 15 amino acids. The germline V gene encodes CDR1 MGHDK and CDR2 SYGVNS. V lost 2 bases, J lost 1 base, and 1 base stayed unmatched. CDR3: CASSERTGNTGELFF. In DNA, the CDR3 is TGTGCCAGCAGTGAAAGGACAGGGAACACCGGGGAGCTGTTTTTT. Filled out from reference TRBV25-1 and TRBJ2-2, the complete variable domain reads EADIYQTPRYLVIGTGKKITLECSQTMGHDKMYWYQQDPGMELHLIHYSYGVNSTEKGDLSSESTVSRIRTEHFPLTLESARPSHTSQYLCASSERTGNTGELFFGEGSRLTVL.

This clone has ten or more counts. The chain carries TRBV7-2 and TRBJ1-3; the D gene is possibly TRBD1 (5 bases). The CDR3 runs to 15 residues. The V end was cut by 0 bases, the J end by 7 bases, with 13 bases between. Germline assignment: CDR1 SGHTA and CDR2 FQGNSA. The CDR3 DNA follows: TGTGCCAGCAGCTTAGCTTGGGGGGGAGAGAACACCATATATTTT. Translation: CASSLAWGGENTIYF.

In its sample, this clone was seen many times. A much larger clone is a single base away; this may be a read error. Within the sample, other DNA sequences also encode this same CDR3. J is TRBJ2-2 and V is TRBV4-3; either TRBD1 or TRBD2 may supply D (7 bases each). Germline V gene lookup returns CDR1 LGHNA and CDR2 YSLEER. CDR3 length: 14 residues. CDR3 loop: CASSQGQPGGGLFF. The DNA for the CDR3 is TGCGCCAGCAGCCAGGGACAGCCGGGCGGGGGGCTGTTTTTT.

This chain uses TRBV20-1 with TRBJ1-1, with D maybe TRBD1 (5 bases). CDR3 length: 13 amino acids. Germline assignment: CDR1 DFQATT and CDR2 SNEGSKA (reference sequence). Trimming took off 1 base at V and 7 bases at J, with 13 bases between the two ends. CDR3 DNA sequence: TGCAGTGCTAGAGCATCTGGGGACCTTGAAGCTTTCTTT. As protein: CSARASGDLEAFF.

This clone is medium-sized by share. This chain links TRBV2 with TRBJ2-1; D is ambiguous. CDR3 length equals 14 residues. The V end was cut by 3 bases, the J end by 2 bases, with 8 bases between. Germline V gives CDR1 SNHLY, CDR2 FYNNEI. The CDR3 reads CASSESYAYNEQFF. The CDR3 DNA reads as TGTGCCAGCAGTGAGTCCTACGCCTACAATGAGCAGTTCTTC.

This clone was counted many times. The rearrangement uses TRBV24-1 and TRBJ2-3, with D unresolved. V dropped 9 bases and J dropped 0 bases, with 9 bases sitting between them. The CDR3 has 13 amino acids. Germline values: CDR1 KGHDR, CDR2 SFDVKD. CDR3 sequence: CATAQTSTDTQYF. CDR3 nucleotide sequence: TGTGCCACCGCACAGACTAGCACAGATACGCAGTATTTT.

The sample holds many counts of this clone. The gene calls are TRBV11-2 and TRBJ1-2, with 8 nucleotides matching TRBD1. Germline V CDR1 and CDR2: SGHAT, FQNNGV. CDR3 length: 14 amino acids. Losses at the gene ends were 5 bases for V and 8 bases for J; bases not matched to a gene: 10. The CDR3 bases are TGTGCCAGCAGCCGAACTGGACAGGGTTGGGGCTACACCTTC. Protein: CASSRTGQGWGYTF.

In its sample, this clone was seen many times. CDR3 amino acids: CASSPTAGTYEQFF. In DNA form, the CDR3 reads TGTGCCAGCTCACCCACTGCAGGGACGTACGAGCAGTTCTTC. The rearrangement joins TRBV18 to TRBJ2-1, with D possibly called TRBD1 or TRBD2 (5 bases each). Looked up from germline, CDR1 is KGHSH and CDR2 is LQKENI. V was shortened by 3 bases and J by 10 bases, with 16 bases between the two germline ends. CDR3 size: 14 residues.